The clone carrying this T cell receptor (beta chain) was counted many times. Its antigen is undetermined. Making use of molecular barcodes, quantitative 5'-RACE generated TCR beta libraries. TCRdb ran MiXCR on the 5' RACE reads and lists one entry per CDR3 protein. The table lists some 140,000 distinct CDR3 sequences, 7% to 9% of them singletons. The source of the sample is a study of CD8 T cells in ankylosing spondylitis. General study findings and limits: Ankylosing spondylitis blood appeared to carry a characteristic TCR beta motif of several highly homologous variants. In peripheral blood, disease-linked CD8+ clones occurred at relatively low frequencies. Matched ankylosing spondylitis synovial fluid reportedly showed significant enrichment of disease-linked clones.

V gave up 3 bases and J gave up 5 bases; unmatched junction bases: 3. The CDR3 spans 14 residues. Sequenced sample: synovial fluid, either unsorted or a sorted T cell fraction (not recorded which). This TCR derives from a male donor with ankylosing spondylitis. The chain has TRBV12-3 or TRBV12-4 and TRBJ1-1; 10 bases agree with TRBD1. CDR3 sequence reads: CASSFLDRGTEAFF. CDR3 bases: TGTGCCAGCAGTTTTTTGGACAGGGGGACTGAAGCTTTCTTT.